Detailed here is one T cell receptor beta chain. In the study's own analysis: Estimation of nucleated cell counts relied on the amplification of reference gene primers. Profiled with immunoSEQ multiplex PCR; TCRdb holds only in-frame clones, not every one. V and J calls and clone size are those listed in that table; D and trimming were worked out from the DNA. The sample shows a few hundred thousand clones, roughly 89% of them seen only once. The data were taken from a study of blood T cell repertoires in COVID-19. Overall study: T cells, B-cell-depleted T cells, or PBMCs supplied cDNA or gDNA.

Per the germline V gene, CDR1 is SNHLY and CDR2 is FYNNEI. This CDR3 has 15 amino acids. The trim removed 5 bases at V and 1 base at J, leaving 6 bases unmatched. Enrolled during active infection, Seattle patients were then followed longitudinally. The chain combines TRBV2 with TRBJ1-1; 8 nucleotides agree with TRBD1. The sequencing sample was made of peripheral blood. The clonotype was recovered from a woman aged 25 to 39 with COVID-19, enrolled during active disease. The CDR3 here is CASSSQGAGNTEAFF. The DNA of the CDR3 is TGTGCCAGCAGTTCTCAGGGGGCTGGGAACACTGAAGCTTTCTTT.